The source of this T cell receptor beta chain is a study of blood T cells in healthy people across ages. General study results and limits: Donors of long life had a larger count of naive CD4+ cells and greater diversity than aged donors. Older age went with lower TCR beta diversity per million T cells, in a roughly linear way.

Together with a sample-barcoded 5' primer, a J-beta primer mix was included in a second PCR lasting about 7 to 11 cycles. TCRdb itself ran the 5' RACE reads through MiXCR, one entry per CDR3 protein. The sample yields about 580,000 distinct CDR3 sequences, 40% to 55% seen once. The ends were cut back, 5 bases at V and 4 bases at J, with 11 bases in the middle. The CDR3 covers 13 residues. Isolation yielded PBMCs, at least 6.5 million per sample, in every case. Turning to this clonotype: Its antigen is unknown.

This sequence was found in a man at least 80 years old in good health. V is TRBV12-3 or TRBV12-4 and J is TRBJ1-2, with D possibly TRBD1 on 5 matching bases. The sequenced material came from blood. The CDR3 DNA reads as TGTGCCAGCAGTCCAGGGCCTGGCTATGGCTACACCTTC. Its protein is CASSPGPGYGYTF.